Listed below are T cell receptor beta chains from one sample, sequenced in a study of shared T cell receptors in the human thymus. Clones were sequenced by immunoSEQ multiplex PCR, and TCRdb holds only the in-frame ones, with some missing. The sample contains roughly 560,000 clones, about four fifths of which appear only once. These data are also associated with another study on human thymus T cells.

The sequencing input was thymocytes. These receptors were obtained from a boy under three years old with a congenital heart defect. CDR3s include the opening cysteine and the closing phenylalanine or tryptophan. The D gene is left open where the match is weak. Only part of the rows carry a size: once, few, many, or a class if the clone is expanded.

abundance | d_gene | j_gene | v_gene | CDR3aa | CDR3nt
- | TRBD2 | TRBJ2-5 | TRBV15 | CATSRDRLAGWRETQYF | TGTGCCACCAGCAGAGACCGGTTAGCGGGGTGGAGAGAGACCCAGTACTTC
- | - | TRBJ2-1 | TRBV9 | CASSVEGSPENEQFF | TGTGCCAGCAGCGTAGAGGGGTCTCCTGAGAATGAGCAGTTCTTC
once | - | TRBJ1-5 | TRBV6-6 | CASSYSNKNQPQHF | TGTGCCAGCAGTTACTCGAACAAGAATCAGCCCCAGCATTTT
- | - | TRBJ1-1 | TRBV29-1 | CSVESQGGPLNTEAFF | TGCAGCGTTGAAAGCCAGGGAGGCCCGCTGAACACTGAAGCTTTCTTT
- | - | TRBJ1-2 | TRBV5-4 | CASSLGANYGYTF | TGTGCCAGCAGCTTGGGAGCTAACTATGGCTACACCTTC
- | TRBD2 | TRBJ2-7 | TRBV11-2 | CASSPPGREDSYEQYF | TGTGCCAGCAGCCCTCCCGGGCGGGAGGACTCCTACGAGCAGTACTTC
- | TRBD1 | TRBJ2-1 | TRBV11-2 | CASSPPGTGGNEQFF | TGTGCCAGCAGCCCCCCCGGGACAGGGGGCAATGAGCAGTTCTTC
- | TRBD2 | TRBJ2-7 | TRBV7-9 | CASSAHRASREGRYEQYF | TGTGCCAGCAGCGCTCATCGAGCGTCGCGGGAGGGGAGGTACGAGCAGTACTTC
few | TRBD2 | TRBJ2-2 | TRBV2 | CASSEIASGRPGPAGELFF | TGTGCCAGCAGTGAAATTGCTAGCGGGAGACCGGGGCCCGCCGGGGAGCTGTTTTTT
- | - | TRBJ1-1 | TRBV4-3 | CASSHHPRVGIEAFF | TGCGCCAGCAGCCACCACCCCAGGGTTGGGATTGAAGCTTTCTTT
few | TRBD1 | TRBJ1-1 | TRBV10-1 | CASSAGTGGENTEAFF | TGCGCCAGCAGTGCCGGGACAGGGGGAGAGAACACTGAAGCTTTCTTT
once | - | TRBJ1-1 | TRBV19 | CASSIVGKTGTLNTEAFF | TGTGCCAGTAGTATCGTGGGGAAAACAGGGACCTTGAACACTGAAGCTTTCTTT
- | TRBD2 | TRBJ2-3 | TRBV7-4 | CASSPLAGLADTQYF | TGTGCCAGCAGCCCACTAGCGGGATTAGCAGATACGCAGTATTTT
once | - | TRBJ2-2 | TRBV4-1 | CASSFRTGELFF | TGCGCCAGCAGTTTCAGAACCGGGGAGCTGTTTTTT
- | TRBD1 | TRBJ1-2 | TRBV27 | CASSGKHPDREPYGYTF | TGTGCCAGCAGCGGAAAACACCCGGACAGGGAACCCTATGGCTACACCTTC
- | TRBD1 | TRBJ2-7 | TRBV29-1 | CSVARDRGPEQYF | TGCAGCGTTGCACGAGACAGGGGGCCCGAGCAGTACTTC
few | TRBD1 | TRBJ1-1 | TRBV11-2 | CASSLNRGGTEAFF | TGTGCCAGCAGCCTCAACAGGGGGGGCACTGAAGCTTTCTTT
- | - | TRBJ2-7 | TRBV14 | CASSQDVYRAHEQYF | TGTGCCAGCAGCCAAGACGTATACAGGGCCCACGAGCAGTACTTC
- | - | TRBJ1-2 | TRBV5-4 | CASSLLSLGRARGGNYGYTF | TGTGCCAGCAGCTTGCTGTCTCTTGGCAGGGCCCGCGGGGGTAACTATGGCTACACCTTC
once | - | TRBJ2-6 | TRBV21-1 | CASSAQVSSGANVLTF | TGTGCCAGCAGCGCCCAGGTGAGCTCTGGGGCCAACGTCCTGACTTTC
few | TRBD2 | TRBJ2-7 | TRBV4-2 | CASSHPGLADLYEQYF | TGTGCCAGCAGCCATCCGGGACTAGCGGATTTATACGAGCAGTACTTC
- | TRBD2 | TRBJ2-3 | TRBV7-2 | CASSLGLAGGPTDTQYF | TGTGCCAGCAGCTTAGGCCTCGCGGGAGGGCCCACAGATACGCAGTATTTT
- | - | TRBJ1-5 | TRBV28 | CASSFRDTYQPQHF | TGTGCCAGCAGTTTTAGGGACACTTATCAGCCCCAGCATTTT
- | TRBD2 | TRBJ2-5 | TRBV10-3 | CAISTLAGGSGETQYF | TGTGCCATCAGCACCCTAGCGGGAGGGTCTGGAGAGACCCAGTACTTC
- | TRBD1 | TRBJ1-1 | TRBV9 | CASSPFGDRGQNTEAFF | TGTGCCAGCAGCCCATTCGGGGACAGGGGGCAGAACACTGAAGCTTTCTTT
few | TRBD2 | TRBJ2-1 | TRBV5-1 | CASSTGLAVYYNEQFF | TGCGCCAGCAGCACCGGACTAGCCGTATATTACAATGAGCAGTTCTTC
few | TRBD2 | TRBJ2-3 | TRBV7-9 | CASRRLEAGDTDTQYF | TGTGCCAGCAGGCGCCTCGAAGCGGGAGACACAGATACGCAGTATTTT
- | TRBD1 | TRBJ1-2 | TRBV27 | CASSHGQEDGYTF | TGTGCCAGCAGTCATGGACAGGAGGATGGCTACACCTTC
- | - | TRBJ2-7 | TRBV5-6 | CASSFGTGWHEQYF | TGTGCCAGCAGCTTTGGTACAGGGTGGCACGAGCAGTACTTC
- | TRBD2 | TRBJ2-5 | TRBV7-2 | CASSSPPGTSGSRRETQYF | TGTGCCAGCAGCTCACCTCCCGGGACTAGCGGGAGCCGTCGGGAGACCCAGTACTTC
- | - | TRBJ1-2 | TRBV29-1 | CSVEDGRPGGYTF | TGCAGCGTTGAAGATGGCCGGCCGGGGGGCTACACCTTC
- | TRBD1 | TRBJ2-6 | TRBV14 | CASSPSGGARSGANVLTF | TGTGCCAGCAGCCCATCAGGGGGCGCTAGGTCTGGGGCCAACGTCCTGACTTTC
- | TRBD2 | TRBJ2-1 | TRBV19 | CASSAPGLARKKPYNEQFF | TGTGCCAGTAGTGCTCCGGGACTAGCACGGAAAAAACCCTACAATGAGCAGTTCTTC
- | - | TRBJ1-2 | TRBV5-1 | CASRPYRERYTF | TGCGCCAGCAGACCCTACAGGGAGCGCTACACCTTC
- | - | TRBJ2-3 | TRBV15 | CATSREGDYTDTQYF | TGTGCCACCAGCAGAGAGGGAGACTACACAGATACGCAGTATTTT
once | TRBD1 | TRBJ2-1 | TRBV6-1 | CASSEPGGSYNEQFF | TGTGCCAGCAGTGAACCAGGGGGATCCTACAATGAGCAGTTCTTC
- | - | TRBJ2-3 | TRBV11-3 | CASSLNYTDTQYF | TGTGCCAGCAGCTTAAACTACACAGATACGCAGTATTTT
- | TRBD2 | TRBJ2-7 | TRBV15 | CATSREPLAGDPYEQYF | TGTGCCACCAGCAGGGAACCCCTAGCGGGAGATCCCTACGAGCAGTACTTC
- | - | TRBJ2-7 | TRBV10-2 | CASSERSSYEQYF | TGCGCCAGCAGTGAGCGGAGCTCCTACGAGCAGTACTTC
- | - | TRBJ1-4 | TRBV29-1 | CSVFLGLNEKLFF | TGCAGCGTTTTTTTGGGCCTTAATGAAAAACTGTTTTTT